The 18 T cell receptor beta chains given below trace back to one sample, sequenced in a study of blood T cell repertoires in COVID-19. Here immunoSEQ multiplex PCR was the method, and the copy in TCRdb shows in-frame clones only, minus some. This table has 150,000 to 180,000 clones, 60% to 85% appearing once. The material sequenced was peripheral blood. The source of these receptors is a man older than 75 with acute or convalescent COVID-19.

The chain is built from TRBV7-2 and TRBJ1-6; TRBD1 is a possible D gene (5 bases). CDR1 SGHTA and CDR2 FQGNSA come from the germline V gene. Trimming left V 2 bases short and J 4 bases short, with 9 bases between. The CDR3 has 15 residues. The CDR3 sequence: CASSLRQPYNSPLHF. The CDR3 DNA is TGTGCCAGCAGCTTACGACAGCCATATAATTCACCCCTCCACTTT.

This chain joins TRBV24-1 and TRBJ2-7; TRBD1 matches 7 bases. Germline-derived CDR1 and CDR2 are KGHDR and SFDVKD. The CDR3 spans 14 residues. Losses at the gene ends were 4 bases for V and 7 bases for J; bases not matched to a gene: 9. The CDR3 loop reads CATSDARGSFEQYF. The CDR3 coding sequence is TGTGCCACCAGTGACGCCAGGGGGTCGTTTGAGCAGTACTTC.

This clone came up once. This CDR3 is CASSATGTSGAYEQYV. In DNA form, the CDR3 reads TGTGCCAGCAGTGCAACTGGGACTAGCGGAGCCTACGAGCAGTACGTC. This chain connects TRBV6-1 to TRBJ2-7; 11 bases are a match to TRBD2. Germline V gene lookup returns CDR1 MNHNS and CDR2 SASEGT. The J segment lost 2 bases and the V segment lost 4 bases, leaving 7 bases of the junction unmatched. CDR3 length: 16 amino acids.

This clone was detected only once. The chain has TRBV10-3 and TRBJ1-3; 8 nucleotides match TRBD1. With V trimmed by 7 bases and J by 3 bases, 5 bases remained unmatched. CDR3 length: 14 amino acids. Germline loops: CDR1 ENHRY, CDR2 SYGVKD. The CDR3 loop reads CAIMRQGYGNTIYF. CDR3 sequence (DNA): TGTGCCATCATGCGACAGGGGTATGGAAACACCATATATTTT.

The CDR3 DNA follows: TGTGCCAGCAGCCGAACCAGGGACAGTTCCTCTGGAAACACCATATATTTT. This encodes CASSRTRDSSSGNTIYF. The V gene is TRBV11-2, the J gene TRBJ1-3; TRBD1 agrees at 7 bases. The germline gives CDR1 SGHAT, CDR2 FQNNGV. V gave up 5 bases and J gave up 0 bases; unmatched junction bases: 10. The CDR3 is 17 amino acids.

The chain's CDR3 is CASSWRGATNEKLFF. The CDR3 DNA reads TGTGCCAGCAGCTGGAGGGGCGCAACTAATGAAAAACTGTTTTTT. The chain recombines TRBV5-4 with TRBJ1-4; D may be TRBD1 (5 bases). The CDR3 has 15 residues. CDR1 SGHNT and CDR2 YYREEE come from the germline V gene (reference sequence). Trimming stripped 3 bases from V and 0 bases from J, with 9 bases between.

The chain employs TRBV7-3 and TRBJ2-6; D gene uncertain. The V and J ends lost 3 bases and 0 bases respectively, with 9 bases between them. Germline CDR1 reads SGHTA; CDR2 reads FQGTGA. The CDR3 is 16 residues long. The CDR3 nucleotides read TGTGCCAGCAGCTTCGCCGTCGGCTCTGGGGCCAACGTCCTGACTTTC. Translation: CASSFAVGSGANVLTF.

This clone was seen more than once but under ten times. This chain connects TRBV18 to TRBJ1-2, with TRBD1 matching 7 bases. The trim removed 2 bases at V and 12 bases at J, leaving 9 bases unmatched. Per germline, CDR1 KGHSH and CDR2 LQKENI. The CDR3 has 13 amino acids. The CDR3 DNA sequence: TGTGCCAGCTCACCAAACCCAACAGGGGAAAACACCTTC. This encodes CASSPNPTGENTF.

The rearrangement uses TRBV3-1 (or the pseudogene TRBV3-2) and TRBJ2-5, with a tentative D call TRBD2 (5 bases). This CDR3 has 14 amino acids. Looked up from germline, CDR1 is LGHDT and CDR2 is YNNKEL (reference sequence). V was clipped by 5 bases and J by 1 base, with 11 bases between them. The CDR3 nucleotides read TGTGCCAGCAGCGGAGTTGGAGGCCAAGAGACCCAGTACTTC. This codes for CASSGVGGQETQYF.

The gene calls are TRBV6-5 and TRBJ1-1, with 8 bases identical to TRBD1. V trimming: 7 bases; J trimming: 4 bases; junction bases outside the gene matches: 5. Germline loops: CDR1 MNHEY, CDR2 SVGAGI. CDR3 size: 13 residues. The CDR3 DNA reads as TGTGCCAGCACCTTAACAGGGGGCACTGAAGCTTTCTTT. This sequence encodes CASTLTGGTEAFF.

V is TRBV18 and J is TRBJ2-5; 8 bases line up with TRBD2. CDR1 and CDR2 (germline): KGHSH, LQKENI. Trimming at V came to 2 bases and at J to 1 base, leaving 6 bases not matched to a gene. The CDR3 totals 16 residues. The DNA of the CDR3 is TGTGCCAGCTCACCAGCGGTAGCGGGGCCCCAAGAGACCCAGTACTTC. It translates to CASSPAVAGPQETQYF.

The V call is TRBV6-6, the J call TRBJ1-2, with TRBD1 as a possible D gene (6 bases). CDR3 length: 14 amino acids. The ends were cut back, 6 bases at V and 8 bases at J, with 19 bases in the middle. Per germline, CDR1 MNHNY and CDR2 SVGAGI (reference sequence). The CDR3 nucleotides are TGTGCCAGCAGCAGTACAGGGATAATCTCGGGCTACACCTTC. It codes for CASSSTGIISGYTF.

This sequence joins TRBV5-8 and TRBJ2-5, with a possible D match to TRBD2 (5 bases). Trimming cost V 6 bases and J 4 bases, with 13 bases left between them. The length of the CDR3 is 13 residues. Per the germline V gene, CDR1 is SGHTS and CDR2 is YDEGEE. The DNA for the CDR3 is TGTGCCAGCACCGAAATCCGGGGAGAGACCCAGTACTTC. Its protein is CASTEIRGETQYF. Full variable domain (rest looked up from reference TRBV5-8 and TRBJ2-5): EAGVTQSPTHLIKTRGQQATLRCSPISGHTSVYWYQQALGLGLQFLLWYDEGEERNRGNFPPRFSGRQFPNYSSELNVNALELEDSALYLCASTEIRGETQYFGPGTRLLVL.

The genes are TRBV11-3 and TRBJ2-5; 10 bases fit TRBD2. The CDR3 spans 15 residues. Germline loops: CDR1 SGHNT, CDR2 YENEEA. J was trimmed by 1 base and V by 5 bases; bases with no gene match: 4. The CDR3: CASSGPSGGQETQYF. The CDR3 DNA reads as TGTGCCAGCAGCGGGCCTAGCGGGGGCCAAGAGACCCAGTACTTC.

The V call is TRBV6-2 or TRBV6-3, the J call TRBJ1-2; TRBD1 agrees at 7 bases. The J segment lost 7 bases and the V segment lost 6 bases, leaving 8 bases of the junction unmatched. Germline CDR1 reads MNHEY; CDR2 reads SVGEGT. The CDR3 has 13 residues. The CDR3 sequence is CASSPGQSRGYTF. CDR3 bases: TGTGCCAGCAGCCCGGGACAGAGTCGTGGCTACACCTTC.

This chain uses TRBV19 with TRBJ1-6; 7 nucleotides line up with TRBD1. The CDR3 has 18 amino acids. The germline gives CDR1 LNHDA, CDR2 SQIVND (reference sequence). V lost 9 bases, J lost 2 bases, and 16 bases stayed unmatched. CDR3: CASKDRADSYTYNSPLHF. CDR3 DNA sequence: TGTGCCAGCAAAGACAGGGCTGACTCTTATACCTATAATTCACCCCTCCACTTT.

This clone is a singleton in its sample. The CDR3 DNA follows: TGTGCCAGCAGTTTGCGCGACGGGGTCGAGCAGTTCTTC. Protein sequence: CASSLRDGVEQFF. This rearrangement joins TRBV12-3 or TRBV12-4 to TRBJ2-1; a possible D gene is TRBD2 (5 bases). CDR3 size: 13 residues. With 3 bases removed from V and 10 bases from J, the gap between germline ends came to 13 bases.

The V call is TRBV5-4, the J call TRBJ2-2; TRBD2 aligns across 11 bases. Germline V gene data show CDR1 as SGHNT and CDR2 as YYREEE (reference sequence). Germline trimming cut 2 bases from V and 0 bases from J; bases unmatched to any gene: 3. The CDR3 has 17 amino acids. The CDR3 region is CASSFGLAGSNTGELFF. The CDR3 bases are TGTGCCAGCAGCTTTGGACTAGCGGGTTCGAACACCGGGGAGCTGTTTTTT.